The sequence of this T cell receptor beta chain was determined in a study of CD8 T cells in ankylosing spondylitis. Broader study findings: Relatively scarce in peripheral blood, disease-linked clones were CD8+. Significantly higher representation of disease-linked clones was reported for matched ankylosing spondylitis synovial fluid.

A quantitative 5'-RACE method, one with molecular barcodes, was used to make TCR beta libraries. Each CDR3 protein is one row after TCRdb ran MiXCR on the 5' RACE reads. Of 150,000 to 200,000 distinct CDR3 sequences in the sample, 10% to 15% are singletons; the top ten hold about 10%. This clonotype was detected many times. As yet, its antigen is unknown. This CDR3 is built from 15 residues. V shed 3 bases and J 5 bases; nucleotides not matched to a gene: 2. The TCR originated in a female donor with ankylosing spondylitis or in good health (not recorded which). The sequencing input was blood, either unsorted or a sorted T cell fraction (not recorded which). This sequence joins TRBV12-3 or TRBV12-4 and TRBJ2-1; 12 nucleotides match TRBD2. The CDR3 nucleotides read TGTGCCAGCAGTTTGGGACTAGCGGGTGACAATGAGCAGTTCTTC. Protein: CASSLGLAGDNEQFF.